These T cell receptor beta chains were read from a single sample in a study of post-analysis software for immune sequencing data. TCRdb fed the PCR reads into MiXCR, producing one record per CDR3 protein. The sample records fewer than 600,000 distinct CDR3 sequences, 45% being singletons. Sequencing input: blood. The origin of the receptors is a girl aged 10 to 17 with multiple sclerosis. The CDR3 runs from the conserved cysteine through the conserved F or W. The D gene is left open where the match is weak. Not all rows give a size; the values are once, few, many and, for expanded clones, a class.

V gene	clone size	J gene	D gene	CDR3 protein	CDR3 DNA
TRBV9	few	TRBJ2-1	TRBD2	CASSAWTSGDEQFF	TGTGCCAGCAGCGCCTGGACTAGCGGGGATGAGCAGTTCTTC
TRBV6-5	.	TRBJ2-2	TRBD2	CASSLSTSGRANTGELFF	TGTGCCAGCAGCTTATCCACTAGCGGGAGGGCGAACACCGGGGAGCTGTTTTTT
TRBV6-2/TRBV6-3	few	TRBJ2-1	.	CASRTGGSNEQFF	TGTGCCAGCAGAACCGGCGGAAGCAATGAGCAGTTCTTC
TRBV4-1	.	TRBJ2-3	.	CASSQDPDRLTSTDTQYF	TGCGCCAGCAGCCAGGATCCCGACAGGCTAACTAGCACAGATACGCAGTATTTT
TRBV7-2	.	TRBJ2-1	.	CASSLVGGSNYNERFF	TGTGCCAGCAGCTTAGTCGGTGGCTCGAACTACAATGAGCGGTTCTTC
TRBV5-1	.	TRBJ1-3	TRBD1	CASSTDRGGNTIYF	TGCGCCAGCAGCACGGACAGGGGAGGAAACACCATATATTTT
TRBV15	many	TRBJ1-4	.	CATRWEAGNNEKLFF	TGTGCCACCAGATGGGAGGCAGGGAACAATGAAAAACTGTTTTTT
TRBV5-1	.	TRBJ2-2	TRBD1	CASSGPQTGAVGELFF	TGCGCCAGCAGCGGTCCACAAACAGGGGCGGTCGGGGAGCTGTTTTTT
TRBV29-1	many	TRBJ2-5	.	CSVFLWQETQYF	TGCAGCGTTTTCTTATGGCAAGAGACCCAGTACTTC
TRBV5-6	.	TRBJ2-7	.	CASSLIRSYEQYF	TGTGCCAGCAGCTTGATCCGGTCCTACGAGCAGTACTTC
TRBV6-4	.	TRBJ2-2	.	CASSDSYTGELFF	TGTGCCAGCAGTGACTCGTACACCGGGGAGCTGTTTTTT